What follows are 29 T cell receptor beta chains derived from one specimen sequenced in a study of cytomegalovirus exposure and HLA in healthy donors. The study ran its PCR with 60 Vbeta and 13 Jbeta primers. Using immunoSEQ multiplex PCR, the repertoire was profiled, and TCRdb retains in-frame clones only, with some absent. The sample includes about 130,000 clones, approximately 80% of them seen just once. Specimen: PBMCs. The receptors were sampled from a male donor in good health and CMV-seropositive.

This clone was seen a single time. The rearrangement links TRBV11-2 to TRBJ2-7; possibly TRBD2 for D (7 bases). The CDR3 is 15 residues long. Germline assignment: CDR1 SGHAT and CDR2 FQNNGV. The V and J ends lost 5 bases and 5 bases respectively, with 19 bases between them. The DNA for the CDR3 is TGTGCCAGCAGCCAAGAAAGCCTAGGGGGGGACGAGCAGTACTTC. Translated, it gives CASSQESLGGDEQYF.

The V call is TRBV11-3, the J call TRBJ2-5; a weak D match, TRBD2 (5 bases). This CDR3 has 15 amino acids. Germline V gene sequence: CDR1 SGHNT, CDR2 YENEEA. The V and J ends lost 3 bases and 2 bases respectively, with 13 bases between them. CDR3 coding DNA: TGTGCCAGCAGCTTGGGGTACGGGAATCAAGAGACCCAGTACTTC. This gives the protein CASSLGYGNQETQYF.

This clone came up a few times. V and J are TRBV7-3 and TRBJ2-1; weak D call: TRBD2 (5 bases). Per the germline V gene, CDR1 is SGHTA and CDR2 is FQGTGA. The CDR3 extends over 15 amino acids. The V end lost 4 bases, the J end lost 0 bases, and 10 bases lay between the germline ends. The CDR3 spells CASSSQRNSYNEQFF. In nucleotides, the CDR3 is TGTGCCAGCAGCTCCCAGCGGAACTCCTACAATGAGCAGTTCTTC.

This chain connects TRBV12-5 to TRBJ2-5, with 9 bases matching TRBD1. The DNA matches TRBJ2-7 better at its end, which makes the J call doubtful. This CDR3 spans 15 amino acids. CDR1 is LGHNT, CDR2 FRNRAP, per germline. CDR3 sequence: CASGGRDRVGYEQYF. DNA of the CDR3: TGTGCTAGTGGGGGCCGGGACAGGGTAGGCTACGAGCAGTACTTC.

The gene calls are TRBV28 and TRBJ1-5; D unresolved. Deletions cut 1 base from V and 0 bases from J, with 13 bases between. Germline lookup yields CDR1 MDHEN and CDR2 SYDVKM. This CDR3 is 17 amino acids long. The CDR3 coding sequence is TGTGCCAGCAGTTTATCCGGGTCCCTATATAGCAATCAGCCCCAGCATTTT. Residues: CASSLSGSLYSNQPQHF.

The chain combines TRBV18 with TRBJ2-3; no clear D. The CDR3 has 15 amino acids. Trimming pared 3 bases from V and 2 bases from J, leaving 12 bases between. The V gene's germline CDR1 is KGHSH and CDR2 LQKENI. In DNA, the CDR3 is TGTGCCAGCTCACCTCCGACAACTGACACAGATACGCAGTATTTT. Translated: CASSPPTTDTDTQYF.

V and J are TRBV21-1 and TRBJ2-1; TRBD2, the D gene given by the table, was not confirmed from the DNA. TRBV21-1 is tagged as a pseudogene. This CDR3 has 18 amino acids. The CDR3 DNA is TGTGCCAGCAGCAAAGACGGGACTAGCGGGAGTTCCTACAATGAGCAGTTCTTC. It yields the protein CASSKDGTSGSSYNEQFF.

This chain links TRBV29-1 with TRBJ2-7; D is possibly TRBD1 (5 bases). This CDR3 comprises 14 residues. The V end lost 1 base, the J end lost 0 bases, and 10 bases lay between the germline ends. The V gene's germline CDR1 is SQVTM and CDR2 ANQGSEA. The CDR3 is CSVEGGVLSYEQYF. The CDR3 DNA reads as TGCAGCGTTGAAGGGGGCGTGCTCTCCTACGAGCAGTACTTC.

The chain couples TRBV10-3 to TRBJ2-2, with 9 bases lining up with TRBD1. Germline V CDR1 and CDR2: ENHRY, SYGVKD. The V gene end was trimmed by 4 bases and the J gene end by 3 bases; junction bases not matched to a gene: 0. The CDR3 has 14 residues. CDR3 DNA sequence: TGTGCCATCAGTGGGACAGGGGACACCGGGGAGCTGTTTTTT. Its translation: CAISGTGDTGELFF.

This clone was detected only a few times. The J gene is TRBJ1-2, the V gene TRBV5-6; the D gene is possibly TRBD1 (6 bases). With 0 bases removed from V and 8 bases from J, the gap between germline ends came to 11 bases. The length of the CDR3 is 13 residues. Germline-derived CDR1 and CDR2 are SGHDT and YYEEEE. The CDR3 DNA reads as TGTGCCAGCAGCTTGGGCTCAGGGGACGGCTACACCTTC. Its protein product is CASSLGSGDGYTF.

A few counts support this clone. Other DNA sequences in the sample encode the same CDR3. The V and J genes are TRBV19 and TRBJ1-1; 10 bases align to TRBD1. This CDR3 spans 14 amino acids. Germline assignment: CDR1 LNHDA and CDR2 SQIVND (reference sequence). Losses at the gene ends were 6 bases for V and 4 bases for J; bases not matched to a gene: 5. This CDR3 is CASSPTGGGTEAFF. The CDR3 DNA is TGTGCCAGTAGCCCGACAGGGGGCGGCACTGAAGCTTTCTTT.

The chain is built from TRBV2 and TRBJ2-6; possibly TRBD2 for D (5 bases). This CDR3 region has 16 residues. The germline V gene encodes CDR1 SNHLY and CDR2 FYNNEI. V lost 7 bases to trimming and J lost 0 bases, with 13 bases between them. CDR3 bases: TGTGCCAGCACCTCGAGGGCGATCTCTGGGGCCAACGTCCTGACTTTC. Translated: CASTSRAISGANVLTF.

The rearrangement links TRBV6-1 to TRBJ2-1, with 8 positions matching TRBD2. The germline gives CDR1 MNHNS, CDR2 SASEGT. This CDR3 spans 14 amino acids. Losses at the gene ends were 3 bases for V and 8 bases for J; bases not matched to a gene: 6. This CDR3 is CASSEGRGGDEQFF. In DNA form, the CDR3 reads TGTGCCAGCAGTGAGGGCCGGGGGGGGGATGAGCAGTTCTTC.

This sequence joins TRBV7-2 and TRBJ2-7; D call uncertain. Trimming stripped 5 bases from V and 6 bases from J, with 11 bases between. The CDR3 covers 12 residues. Germline V gene data show CDR1 as SGHTA and CDR2 as FQGNSA. The CDR3 DNA follows: TGTGCCAGCAGCCCCGGCGGATCCGAGCAGTACTTC. Encoded protein: CASSPGGSEQYF.

The J gene is TRBJ1-2, the V gene TRBV7-9; 11 bases agree with TRBD1. In germline, CDR1 is SEHNR, CDR2 FQNEAQ (reference sequence). Trimming took 3 bases from V and 7 from J; bases not matched to a gene: 10. The CDR3 covers 16 residues. The CDR3 reads CASSFGQGAGGGGYTF. The CDR3 DNA reads as TGTGCCAGCAGCTTTGGACAGGGGGCAGGCGGGGGTGGCTACACCTTC.

The CDR3 loop is CSVRSSGRAGELFF. CDR3 DNA sequence: TGCAGCGTTCGTTCTAGCGGGAGAGCCGGGGAGCTGTTTTTT. The rearrangement links TRBV29-1 to TRBJ2-2; 10 bases fit TRBD2. The CDR3 extends over 14 amino acids. V shed 5 bases and J 6 bases; nucleotides not matched to a gene: 6. Germline CDR1 SQVTM, CDR2 ANQGSEA.

The chain has TRBV29-1 and TRBJ2-1; 10 bases are a match to TRBD2. The length of the CDR3 is 13 residues. Germline V gene data show CDR1 as SQVTM and CDR2 as ANQGSEA. V dropped 7 bases and J dropped 7; count of bases not matched to a gene: 7. CDR3 protein: CSATGLAFNEQFF. The CDR3, as DNA: TGCAGCGCAACGGGACTAGCGTTTAATGAGCAGTTCTTC.

The genes are TRBV7-2 and TRBJ1-1, with 9 bases lining up with TRBD1. Germline CDR1 and CDR2: SGHTA and FQGNSA. CDR3 length equals 13 residues. As DNA, the CDR3 is TGTGCTACCCGGACAGGGGATGGATCTGAAGCTTTCTTT. It codes for CATRTGDGSEAFF.

This clone was counted a single time. V and J are TRBV28 and TRBJ1-5; 8 bases align to TRBD1. This CDR3 has 14 amino acids. The trim removed 5 bases at V and 5 bases at J, leaving 5 bases unmatched. Per germline, CDR1 MDHEN and CDR2 SYDVKM. The CDR3 DNA follows: TGTGCCAGCAGTACGGGACAGGAACATCAGCCCCAGCATTTT. Translating it yields CASSTGQEHQPQHF.

This clone has only one observation. The gene calls are TRBV5-8 and TRBJ2-2; TRBD2 aligns across 7 bases. Germline CDR1 SGHTS, CDR2 YDEGEE. The CDR3 spans 15 residues. After removal of 4 bases from V and 4 bases from J, the junction contained 7 bases not matched to a gene. The chain's CDR3 is CASSPGLGGTGELFF. In DNA, the CDR3 is TGTGCCAGCAGCCCTGGACTAGGAGGCACCGGGGAGCTGTTTTTT.

The chain joins TRBV5-4 to TRBJ1-2, with D uncertain. This CDR3 has 16 amino acids. Germline values: CDR1 SGHNT, CDR2 YYREEE (reference sequence). Trimming took 0 bases from V and 4 from J, leaving 16 bases between them. The CDR3 region is CASSLAPGNDIYGYTF. CDR3 nucleotide sequence: TGTGCCAGCAGCTTGGCCCCGGGTAACGATATCTATGGCTACACCTTC.

The chain has TRBV9 and TRBJ2-5; possible D gene TRBD2, 7 bases. Deletions cut 3 bases from V and 1 base from J, with 10 bases between. The CDR3 is made up of 14 amino acids. Germline CDR1 and CDR2: SGDLS and YYNGEE. The CDR3 region has the DNA TGTGCCAGCAGCGCGGGGGGCGGCCAAGAGACCCAGTACTTC. It yields the protein CASSAGGGQETQYF. Full variable domain (outside the CDR3, taken from reference TRBV9 and TRBJ2-5): DSGVTQTPKHLITATGQRVTLRCSPRSGDLSVYWYQQSLDQGLQFLIQYYNGEERAKGNILERFSAQQFPDLHSELNLSSLELGDSALYFCASSAGGGQETQYFGPGTRLLVL.

This chain connects TRBV19 to TRBJ2-3; D is unclear. From germline, CDR1 is LNHDA and CDR2 SQIVND (reference sequence). Trimming removed 5 bases from V and 0 bases from J, with 15 bases in between. This CDR3 has 16 amino acids. CDR3 region: CASSSSRSSSTDTQYF. For the CDR3, the DNA is TGTGCCAGTAGTTCCTCCCGGTCCTCTAGCACAGATACGCAGTATTTT.

The chain recombines TRBV7-2 with TRBJ2-4; no reliable D call. Trimming left V 2 bases short and J 0 bases short, with 2 bases between. This CDR3 comprises 13 residues. Germline V gene sequence: CDR1 SGHTA, CDR2 FQGNSA. CDR3 nucleotides: TGTGCCAGCAGCTTACTAGCCAAAAACATTCAGTACTTC. Translated: CASSLLAKNIQYF.

V and J are TRBV28 and TRBJ2-1; 16 bases are shared with TRBD2. Germline-derived CDR1 and CDR2 are MDHEN and SYDVKM. This CDR3 comprises 15 residues. The V and J ends lost 7 bases and 12 bases, in that order; junction bases with no gene match: 9. In DNA, the CDR3 is TGTGCCAGCACCATGGGACTAGCGGGAGGGCCCGGGCAGTTCTTC. Protein sequence: CASTMGLAGGPGQFF.

The CDR3, as DNA: TGTGCCAGCCGCCCCAGCAGGGTATCAACTTGGAATGAGCAGTTCTTC. It yields the protein CASRPSRVSTWNEQFF. This sequence joins TRBV13 and TRBJ2-1; the D gene is possibly TRBD1 (5 bases). V was clipped by 8 bases and J by 7 bases, with 24 bases between them. CDR1 is PRHDT and CDR2 is FYEKMQ in the germline V gene (reference sequence). The CDR3 consists of 16 residues.

The V call is TRBV6-1, the J call TRBJ1-5; no clear D. V gave up 7 bases and J gave up 2 bases, with 9 bases separating them. The CDR3 totals 13 residues. Germline-derived CDR1 and CDR2 are MNHNS and SASEGT. The CDR3 DNA follows: TGTGCCAGCAAAGACTGGCGCAATCAGCCCCAGCATTTT. This sequence encodes CASKDWRNQPQHF.

The rearrangement uses TRBV7-2 and TRBJ2-7; TRBD2 aligns across 8 bases. Germline CDR1 SGHTA, CDR2 FQGNSA. With V trimmed by 2 bases and J by 3 bases, 6 bases remained unmatched. The CDR3 is made up of 15 amino acids. The CDR3 sequence: CASSLSGLEDYEQYF. CDR3 bases: TGTGCCAGCAGCTTATCGGGACTAGAAGACTACGAGCAGTACTTC.

The V gene is TRBV18, the J gene TRBJ2-2; 13 bases fit TRBD2. Germline-derived CDR1 and CDR2 are KGHSH and LQKENI. The CDR3 has 17 amino acids. Trimming removed 1 base from V and 2 bases from J; junction bases left unmatched: 1. The CDR3 bases are TGTGCCAGCTCACCACGGACTAGCGGGAGTAACACCGGGGAGCTGTTTTTT. Protein product: CASSPRTSGSNTGELFF. The entire variable domain, with the rest obtained from reference TRBV18 and TRBJ2-2, is as follows: NAGVMQNPRHLVRRRGQEARLRCSPMKGHSHVYWYRQLPEEGLKFMVYLQKENIIDESGMPKERFSAEFPKEGPSILRIQQVVRGDSAAYFCASSPRTSGSNTGELFFGEGSRLTVL.